The 12 T cell receptor beta chains below were found in one sample sequenced in a study of T cell responses to AZD1222 COVID-19 vaccine. The data were produced by immunoSEQ multiplex PCR, yet TCRdb's version contains in-frame clones alone and is incomplete. Among approximately 43,000 clones, approximately 88% were seen once, and the ten largest hold more than 20%. Specimen: peripheral blood, collected 28 days after the second AZD1222 dose. All receptors come from an adult who received the AZD1222 COVID-19 vaccine.

The J gene is TRBJ1-3, the V gene TRBV6-5, with D perhaps TRBD1 (5 bases). V was pared by 0 bases and J by 0 bases, with 9 bases between. The CDR3 is 16 residues long. CDR1 is MNHEY, CDR2 SVGAGI, per germline. The CDR3, as DNA: TGTGCCAGCAGTTACTCGGGACTGCTCTCTGGAAACACCATATATTTT. This sequence encodes CASSYSGLLSGNTIYF.

The chain has TRBV10-3 and TRBJ1-2; D possibly corresponds to TRBD1 (6 bases). This CDR3 comprises 14 residues. The V gene lost 4 bases and the J gene lost 4 bases, with 13 bases spanning the gap. CDR1 is ENHRY, CDR2 SYGVKD, per germline. The CDR3 coding sequence is TGTGCCATCAGTGCCGGGGGCGCAGTCTATGGCTACACCTTC. Amino acid sequence: CAISAGGAVYGYTF.

The V gene is TRBV2, the J gene TRBJ2-3, with TRBD1 matching 7 bases. Unmatched junction bases numbered 1, after V lost 5 bases and J lost 8 bases. The CDR3 totals 11 residues. The V gene's germline CDR1 is SNHLY and CDR2 FYNNEI. The CDR3 spells CASSTGVTQYF. The CDR3 nucleotides are TGTGCCAGCAGTACAGGGGTTACGCAGTATTTT.

The CDR3 spells CASRGGTATEAFF. CDR3 bases: TGTGCCAGCAGGGGAGGGACAGCTACTGAAGCTTTCTTT. J is TRBJ1-1 and V is TRBV25-1; 7 bases agree with TRBD1. CDR3 length equals 13 residues. The J segment lost 5 bases and the V segment lost 6 bases, leaving 6 bases of the junction unmatched. Per the germline V gene, CDR1 is MGHDK and CDR2 is SYGVNS.

The J gene is TRBJ2-1, the V gene TRBV2; D not certain. Per germline, CDR1 SNHLY and CDR2 FYNNEI. Deletions cut 2 bases from V and 3 bases from J, with 5 bases between. CDR3 length: 13 residues. Here the CDR3 reads CASSERLYNEQFF. In DNA form, the CDR3 reads TGTGCCAGCAGTGAACGGCTCTACAATGAGCAGTTCTTC. Using reference TRBV2 and TRBJ2-1 for the parts outside the CDR3, the full variable domain is EPEVTQTPSHQVTQMGQEVILRCVPISNHLYFYWYRQILGQKVEFLVSFYNNEISEKSEIFDDQFSVERPDGSNFTLKIRSTKLEDSAMYFCASSERLYNEQFFGPGTRLTVL.

The chain links TRBV6-2 or TRBV6-3 to TRBJ1-1; D remains ambiguous. The CDR3 loop spans 13 amino acids. Germline V gene lookup returns CDR1 MNHEY and CDR2 SVGEGT. The V gene lost 5 bases and the J gene lost 6 bases, with 13 bases spanning the gap. CDR3 coding DNA: TGTGCCAGCAGTGGTTCGGCTATTGCTGAAGCTTTCTTT. Translation gives CASSGSAIAEAFF.

The chain combines TRBV19 with TRBJ2-3, with TRBD2 identical over 10 bases. CDR3 length: 16 residues. V shed 7 bases and J 2 bases; nucleotides not matched to a gene: 9. CDR1 and CDR2 (germline): LNHDA, SQIVND (reference sequence). The CDR3 region has the DNA TGTGCCAGTACCTTAACCGGGACTAGCGCCACAGATACGCAGTATTTT. It encodes CASTLTGTSATDTQYF.

For the CDR3, the DNA is TGTGCCAGCAGACTAGCGGGGGACACAGATACGCAGTATTTT. This encodes CASRLAGDTDTQYF. V is TRBV6-4 and J is TRBJ2-3; TRBD2 matches 11 bases. V lost 6 bases and J lost 2; bases outside the gene matches: 1. The CDR3 is made up of 14 amino acids. The V gene's germline CDR1 is MRHNA and CDR2 SNTAGT.

The V and J genes are TRBV10-3 and TRBJ2-1, with D perhaps matching TRBD2 (6 bases). V lost 8 bases to trimming and J lost 10 bases, with 12 bases between them. Germline V gene sequence: CDR1 ENHRY, CDR2 SYGVKD. The CDR3 has 11 residues. The CDR3 spells CAISGTREQFF. CDR3 sequence (DNA): TGTGCCATCTCCGGGACTCGGGAGCAGTTCTTC.

This sequence joins TRBV4-2 and TRBJ2-3; TRBD2 agrees at 13 bases. CDR1 and CDR2 from the germline V gene are LGHNA and YNFKEQ. Trimming cost V 4 bases and J 3 bases; bases outside gene matches: 7. The CDR3 has 17 amino acids. The DNA for the CDR3 is TGTGCCAGCAGCCTTCGAGGGACTAGCGGGAATACAGATACGCAGTATTTT. Its protein product is CASSLRGTSGNTDTQYF.

This clone was recorded once. The chain employs TRBV7-2 and TRBJ2-1; D could derive from TRBD1 or TRBD2 (5 bases each). The CDR3 has 15 amino acids. The germline V gene encodes CDR1 SGHTA and CDR2 FQGNSA. V gave up 5 bases and J gave up 8 bases, with 19 bases separating them. This CDR3 is CASSLGRGGRDEQFF. For the CDR3, the DNA is TGTGCCAGCAGCCTGGGCCGGGGCGGACGGGATGAGCAGTTCTTC.

The CDR3 region has the DNA TGTGCCAGCAGCTTAATATATAACACCGGGGAGCTGTTTTTT. It encodes CASSLIYNTGELFF. This chain connects TRBV11-1 to TRBJ2-2, with unresolved D. Between the trimmed V and J ends, which lost 2 bases and 2 bases, there was a span of 6 bases. CDR3 size: 14 residues. Germline-derived CDR1 and CDR2 are SGHAT and FQDESV (reference sequence).